This T cell receptor beta chain was sequenced for a study of T-cell reconstitution after alpha-beta-depleted transplantation in children. This clonotype was recorded at least ten times. The library targeted TCRbeta and was prepared with unique molecular identifiers. MiXCR, applied by TCRdb to the PCR reads, yields one record per CDR3 protein. The sample contains 300,000 or so distinct CDR3 sequences, 9.5% to 10% of which appear only once. Deletions cut 5 bases from V and 5 bases from J, with 15 bases between. The CDR3 loop spans 13 amino acids. Per the germline V gene, CDR1 is DFQATT and CDR2 is SNEGSKA (reference sequence).

The V and J genes are TRBV20-1 and TRBJ2-5; D might be TRBD1 or TRBD2, each matching 5 bases. Sequencing used PBMCs from the stem cell graft donor, obtained from the stem cell graft. The receptor was derived from a human donor who donated a stem cell graft to a child with SCID. The CDR3 loop reads CSAPGSGLETQYF. In nucleotides, the CDR3 is TGCAGTGCTCCGGGATCAGGGCTGGAGACCCAGTACTTC.